The clone carrying this TCR beta chain showed up many times. TCR beta CDR3 regions were amplified from RNA transcripts. The TCR CDR3 was amplified in a first-round RT-PCR using the HTBI primer set. TCRdb analysed the multiplex PCR reads with MiXCR anew, one entry per CDR3 protein. The sample yields 550,000 to 650,000 distinct CDR3 sequences, approximately 13% seen once. The J segment lost 5 bases and the V segment lost 2 bases, leaving 6 bases of the junction unmatched. CDR1 SGHVS and CDR2 FQNEAQ come from the germline V gene. CDR3 length: 16 amino acids. This sample is drawn from a study of T cells in Graves' hyperthyroidism and ophthalmopathy.

The TCR sequence derives from a woman aged 30 to 39 with Graves' hyperthyroidism that later progressed to Graves' ophthalmopathy. The gene calls are TRBV7-8 and TRBJ1-6, with 7 positions matching TRBD1. Material for sequencing was blood. DNA of the CDR3: TGTGCCAGCAGCTTAACAGGGGCAATAGATAATTCACCCCTCCACTTT. Amino acid sequence: CASSLTGAIDNSPLHF.